A selection of T cell receptor beta chains follows, all from one sample in a study of blood T cell repertoires in COVID-19. Clones were sequenced by immunoSEQ multiplex PCR, and TCRdb holds only the in-frame ones, with some missing. This table has 100,000 to 150,000 clones, around 86% appearing once. Sequenced material: peripheral blood. The receptors come from a human donor in a cohort sampled during active COVID-19. Each CDR3 is given with its conserved first and last residue. The order of the fields is J gene, V gene, CDR3 protein.

TRBJ2-2,TRBV9,CASSVRGGGELFF
TRBJ2-7,TRBV7-9,CASTPPADTSYEQYF
TRBJ2-1,TRBV5-1,CASSFGTESNEQFF
TRBJ1-6,TRBV4-1,CASSLLDRDSPLHF
TRBJ2-5,TRBV5-6,CASSLLASGRAVETQYF
TRBJ2-3,TRBV5-6,CASSGGTSGFTDTQYF
TRBJ2-2,TRBV27,CASSLRGVRDRGLNTGELFF
TRBJ2-3,TRBV4-1,CASSQDGASGRGDTQYF
TRBJ1-5,TRBV7-8,CASSATGYGNQPQHF
TRBJ1-3,TRBV3-1/TRBV3-2,CASSQGQGNGNTIYF
TRBJ2-1,TRBV5-1,CASGAASGSYNEQFF
TRBJ2-1,TRBV27,CASSPSGGRVTYNEQFF
TRBJ2-6,TRBV28,CASSLRGQVRSGANVLTF
TRBJ1-6,TRBV7-9,CASSSGQGASPLHF
TRBJ2-1,TRBV21-1,CASSKARGTSVNEQFF
TRBJ2-7,TRBV7-2,CASSSSQVSSYEQYF
TRBJ1-4,TRBV19,CASSSATTNEKLFF
TRBJ1-3,TRBV13,CASRPTGVYSGNTIYF
TRBJ2-1,TRBV15,CATSRVQLALGEQFF
TRBJ2-6,TRBV5-1,CASSLVAGTGANVLTF
TRBJ1-4,TRBV28,CASKIQGAQKLFF
TRBJ2-7,TRBV5-6,CASSPSRGQQQYF
TRBJ2-3,TRBV6-5,CASSYSRDRDQYF
TRBJ2-4,TRBV5-1,CASSLLGPRNIQYF